The 9 T cell receptor beta chains below come from one sample, sequenced in a study of blood T cell repertoires in COVID-19. Some clones are missing from TCRdb's copy, which holds only in-frame ones; the method was immunoSEQ multiplex PCR. The data hold some 320,000 clones, with around 90% observed a single time. Material for sequencing was PBMCs or T cells enriched from blood (not recorded which). The source is a man aged 55 to 70 who had recovered from COVID-19.

This clone was found once. The genes are TRBV5-4 and TRBJ2-3; TRBD1 aligns across 9 bases. V dropped 4 bases and J dropped 2; count of bases not matched to a gene: 8. This CDR3 is 16 amino acids long. Germline V gene data show CDR1 as SGHNT and CDR2 as YYREEE (reference sequence). The chain's CDR3 is CASSPRGTGFTDTQYF. The CDR3, as DNA: TGTGCCAGCAGCCCTCGGGGGACAGGGTTCACAGATACGCAGTATTTT. The full variable domain, with the rest looked up from reference TRBV5-4 and TRBJ2-3, is ETGVTQSPTHLIKTRGQQVTLRCSSQSGHNTVSWYQQALGQGPQFIFQYYREEENGRGNFPPRFSGLQFPNYSSELNVNALELDDSALYLCASSPRGTGFTDTQYFGPGTRLTVL.

This chain joins TRBV5-5 and TRBJ2-1; 8 bases map to TRBD2. CDR1 SGHKS and CDR2 YYEKEE come from the germline V gene (reference sequence). After removal of 0 bases from V and 6 bases from J, the junction contained 11 bases not matched to a gene. The CDR3 has 17 residues. As DNA, the CDR3 is TGTGCCAGCAGCTTGGAAAATCGGGGGGGCCTCTCCAATGAGCAGTTCTTC. As protein: CASSLENRGGLSNEQFF.

This chain joins TRBV7-2 and TRBJ2-1; D may be TRBD2 (7 bases). The germline V gene has CDR1 SGHTA and CDR2 FQGNSA. The CDR3 length is 15 residues. Trimming took 1 base from V and 5 from J, leaving 12 bases between them. The CDR3 is CASSLGGGGNNEQFF. DNA for the CDR3: TGTGCCAGCAGCTTAGGCGGGGGCGGAAACAATGAGCAGTTCTTC.

The chain joins TRBV28 to TRBJ1-2; 9 nucleotides match TRBD1. This CDR3 has 18 amino acids. Per germline, CDR1 MDHEN and CDR2 SYDVKM. J lost 4 bases, V lost 2 bases, and 14 bases had no gene match. The DNA of the CDR3 is TGTGCCAGCAGTTTAAGCACCGTCTACGGGACAGGGCGCTATGGCTACACCTTC. Translating it yields CASSLSTVYGTGRYGYTF.

The chain joins TRBV6-5 to TRBJ1-1; tentative D call: TRBD1 (6 bases). Germline V gene data show CDR1 as MNHEY and CDR2 as SVGAGI. Trimming removed 2 bases at V and 5 bases at J, with 9 bases between. The CDR3 runs 13 residues. The CDR3 sequence is CASSYRGKTEAFF. As DNA, the CDR3 is TGTGCCAGCAGTTACAGGGGGAAAACTGAAGCTTTCTTT.

This chain connects TRBV30 to TRBJ1-2; D not certain. The V gene lost 0 bases and the J gene lost 1 base, with 3 bases spanning the gap. The CDR3 is 12 residues long. Germline CDR1 reads GTSNPN; CDR2 reads SVGIG (reference sequence). Here the CDR3 DNA reads TGTGCCTGGAGTGTACATAACTATGGCTACACCTTC. Translating it yields CAWSVHNYGYTF.

The chain couples TRBV5-4 to TRBJ1-4; 12 bases fit TRBD1. Looked up from germline, CDR1 is SGHNT and CDR2 is YYREEE (reference sequence). The CDR3 contains 16 residues. V gave up 4 bases and J gave up 3 bases; unmatched junction bases: 4. The CDR3 DNA reads TGTGCCAGCAGCCCCGGGACAGGGGGCTCTAATGAAAAACTGTTTTTT. This translates into CASSPGTGGSNEKLFF.

The V call is TRBV7-2, the J call TRBJ2-2; perhaps TRBD2 as D (5 bases). Per germline, CDR1 SGHTA and CDR2 FQGNSA. This CDR3 contains 16 residues. Trimming pared 5 bases from V and 5 bases from J, leaving 18 bases between. CDR3 bases: TGTGCCAGCAGCCTCCCGGGTAGCGAGACGACCGGGGAGCTGTTTTTT. Its protein is CASSLPGSETTGELFF.

The V call is TRBV11-2, the J call TRBJ2-3, with 9 positions matching TRBD2. Germline V gene sequence: CDR1 SGHAT, CDR2 FQNNGV. The CDR3 runs to 16 residues. Trimming at V came to 6 bases and at J to 7 bases, leaving 14 bases not matched to a gene. In DNA, the CDR3 is TGTGCCAGCAGAGGCCCACGCGCGGGGGGGATTTATACGCAGTATTTT. Encoded protein: CASRGPRAGGIYTQYF.